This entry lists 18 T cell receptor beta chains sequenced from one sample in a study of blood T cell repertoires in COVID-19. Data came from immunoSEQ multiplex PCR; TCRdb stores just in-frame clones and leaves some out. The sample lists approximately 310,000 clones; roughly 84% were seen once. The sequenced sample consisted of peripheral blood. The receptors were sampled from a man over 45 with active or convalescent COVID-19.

In nucleotides, the CDR3 is TGTGCCAGCAGTGAATTACCCCAGGGGAGCTCCTATAATTCACCCCTCCACTTT. This sequence encodes CASSELPQGSSYNSPLHF. The V gene is TRBV6-1, the J gene TRBJ1-6; tentatively, D is TRBD1 (6 bases). CDR3 length: 18 residues. Trimming left V 2 bases short and J 0 bases short, with 14 bases between. Germline V gives CDR1 MNHNS, CDR2 SASEGT.

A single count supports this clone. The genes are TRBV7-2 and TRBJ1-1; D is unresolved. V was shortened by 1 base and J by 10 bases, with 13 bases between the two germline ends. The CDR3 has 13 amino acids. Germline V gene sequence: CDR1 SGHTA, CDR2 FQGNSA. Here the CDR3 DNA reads TGTGCCAGCAGCTTAGACCGGACTAATTTAGCTTTCTTT. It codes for CASSLDRTNLAFF.

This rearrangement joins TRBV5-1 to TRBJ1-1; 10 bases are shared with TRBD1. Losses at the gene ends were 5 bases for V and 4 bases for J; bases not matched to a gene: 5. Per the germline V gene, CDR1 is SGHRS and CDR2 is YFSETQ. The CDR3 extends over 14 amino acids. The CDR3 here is CASSRQGAGTEAFF. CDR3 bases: TGCGCCAGCAGTCGACAGGGGGCGGGCACTGAAGCTTTCTTT.

In DNA, the CDR3 is TGCGCCAGCAGCTCCTTAGGGAGCTCCTACGAGCAGTACTTC. It translates to CASSSLGSSYEQYF. The genes are TRBV5-1 and TRBJ2-7; a possible D gene is TRBD2 (5 bases). The ends were cut back, 3 bases at V and 0 bases at J, with 10 bases in the middle. The germline V gene has CDR1 SGHRS and CDR2 YFSETQ. The CDR3 covers 14 residues.

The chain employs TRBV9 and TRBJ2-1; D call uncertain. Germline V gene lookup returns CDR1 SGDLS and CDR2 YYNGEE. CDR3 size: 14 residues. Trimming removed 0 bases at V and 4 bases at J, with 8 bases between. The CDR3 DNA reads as TGTGCCAGCAGCGTAGGAGCGCTGTACAATGAGCAGTTCTTC. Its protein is CASSVGALYNEQFF. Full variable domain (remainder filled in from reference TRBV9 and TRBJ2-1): DSGVTQTPKHLITATGQRVTLRCSPRSGDLSVYWYQQSLDQGLQFLIQYYNGEERAKGNILERFSAQQFPDLHSELNLSSLELGDSALYFCASSVGALYNEQFFGPGTRLTVL.

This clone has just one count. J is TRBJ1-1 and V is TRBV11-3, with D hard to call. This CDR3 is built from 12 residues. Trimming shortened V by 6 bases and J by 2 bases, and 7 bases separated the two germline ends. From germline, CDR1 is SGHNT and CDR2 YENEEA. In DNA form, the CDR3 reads TGTGCCAGCAGTGGGCGTAACACTGAAGCTTTCTTT. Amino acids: CASSGRNTEAFF.

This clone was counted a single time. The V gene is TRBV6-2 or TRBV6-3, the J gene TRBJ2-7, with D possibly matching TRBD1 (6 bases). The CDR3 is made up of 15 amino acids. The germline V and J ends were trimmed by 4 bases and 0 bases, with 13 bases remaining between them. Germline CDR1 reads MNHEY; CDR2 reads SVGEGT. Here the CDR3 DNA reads TGTGCCAGCAGTTGGACAGCAAGAAGCTCCTACGAGCAGTACTTC. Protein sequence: CASSWTARSSYEQYF.

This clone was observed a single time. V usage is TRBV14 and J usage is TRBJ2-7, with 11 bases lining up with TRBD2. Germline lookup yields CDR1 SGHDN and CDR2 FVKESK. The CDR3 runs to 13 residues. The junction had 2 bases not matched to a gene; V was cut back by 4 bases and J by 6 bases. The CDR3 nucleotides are TGTGCCAGCAGCCTTAGCGGGGGGGGCGAGCAGTACTTC. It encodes CASSLSGGGEQYF. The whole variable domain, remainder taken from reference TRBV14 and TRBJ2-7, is EAGVTQFPSHSVIEKGQTVTLRCDPISGHDNLYWYRRVMGKEIKFLLHFVKESKQDESGMPNNRFLAERTGGTYSTLKVQPAELEDSGVYFCASSLSGGGEQYFGPGTRLTVT.

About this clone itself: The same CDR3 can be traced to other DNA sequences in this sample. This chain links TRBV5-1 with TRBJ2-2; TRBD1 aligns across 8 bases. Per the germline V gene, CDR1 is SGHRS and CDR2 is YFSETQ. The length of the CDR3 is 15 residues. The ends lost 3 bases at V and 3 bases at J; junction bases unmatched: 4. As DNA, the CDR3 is TGCGCCAGCAGCTCCGGACAGGGTGACACCGGGGAGCTGTTTTTT. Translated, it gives CASSSGQGDTGELFF. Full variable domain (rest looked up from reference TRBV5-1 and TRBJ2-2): KAGVTQTPRYLIKTRGQQVTLSCSPISGHRSVSWYQQTPGQGLQFLFEYFSETQRNKGNFPGRFSGRQFSNSRSEMNVSTLELGDSALYLCASSSGQGDTGELFFGEGSRLTVL.

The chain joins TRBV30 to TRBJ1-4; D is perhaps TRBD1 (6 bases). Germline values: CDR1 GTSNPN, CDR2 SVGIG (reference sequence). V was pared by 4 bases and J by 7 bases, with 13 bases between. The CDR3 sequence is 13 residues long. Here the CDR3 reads CAWTGGASEKLFF. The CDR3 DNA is TGTGCCTGGACCGGGGGGGCAAGTGAAAAACTGTTTTTT.

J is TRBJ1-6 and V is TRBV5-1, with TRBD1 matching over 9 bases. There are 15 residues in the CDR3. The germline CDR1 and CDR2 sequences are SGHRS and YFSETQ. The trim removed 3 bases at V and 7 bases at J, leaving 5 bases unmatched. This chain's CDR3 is CASSSLQGANSPLHF. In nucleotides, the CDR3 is TGCGCCAGCAGCTCCTTACAGGGGGCAAATTCACCCCTCCACTTT.

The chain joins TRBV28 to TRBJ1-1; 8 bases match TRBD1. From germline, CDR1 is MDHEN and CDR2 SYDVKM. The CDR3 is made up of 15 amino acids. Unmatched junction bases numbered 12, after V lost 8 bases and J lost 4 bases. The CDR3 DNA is TGTGCCAGCGAAAAAAGACAGGGGCTTACCACTGAAGCTTTCTTT. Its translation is CASEKRQGLTTEAFF.

This chain's CDR3 is CASRTGEEKLFF. CDR3 nucleotides: TGTGCCAGCAGAACAGGGGAAGAAAAACTGTTTTTT. The rearrangement links TRBV27 to TRBJ1-4, with 7 bases identical to TRBD1. The J segment lost 8 bases and the V segment lost 6 bases, leaving 3 bases of the junction unmatched. Looked up from germline, CDR1 is MNHEY and CDR2 is SMNVEV (reference sequence). This CDR3 is built from 12 residues.

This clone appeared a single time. The DNA of the CDR3 is TGTGCCAGCAGTGAATTGGAGGGTCCAAATGAAAAACTGTTTTTT. Translation gives CASSELEGPNEKLFF. The chain is built from TRBV28 and TRBJ1-4, with D unresolved. The CDR3 is 15 residues long. V lost 5 bases to trimming and J lost 5 bases, with 15 bases between them. CDR1 and CDR2 from the germline V gene are MDHEN and SYDVKM.

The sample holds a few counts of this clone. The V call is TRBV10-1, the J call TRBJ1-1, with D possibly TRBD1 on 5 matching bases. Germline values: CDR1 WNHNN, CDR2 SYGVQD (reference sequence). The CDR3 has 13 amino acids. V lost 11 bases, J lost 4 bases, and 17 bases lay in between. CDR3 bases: TGCGCCGGATGCAGGGACTTTATCACTGAAGCTTTCTTT. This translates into CAGCRDFITEAFF.

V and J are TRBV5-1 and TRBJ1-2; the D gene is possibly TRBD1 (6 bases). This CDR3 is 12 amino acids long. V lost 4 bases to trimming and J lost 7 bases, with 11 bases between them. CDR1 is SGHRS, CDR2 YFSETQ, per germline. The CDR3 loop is CASSPQGSGYTF. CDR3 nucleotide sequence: TGCGCCAGCAGCCCCCAGGGGAGTGGCTACACCTTC.

CDR3 coding DNA: TGTGCCAGCAGCATGACTGGCGGAAGCCCCTACGAGCAGTACTTC. Its translation: CASSMTGGSPYEQYF. The J gene is TRBJ2-7, the V gene TRBV5-4; D is ambiguous. Germline CDR1 reads SGHNT; CDR2 reads YYREEE (reference sequence). The CDR3 covers 15 residues. V was cut by 4 bases and J by 2 bases, with 16 bases left in between.

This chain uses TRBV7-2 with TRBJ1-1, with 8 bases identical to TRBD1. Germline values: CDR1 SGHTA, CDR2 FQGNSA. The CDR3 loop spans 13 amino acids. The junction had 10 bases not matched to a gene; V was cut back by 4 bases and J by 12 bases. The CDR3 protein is CASSSGQGLKSFF. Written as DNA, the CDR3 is TGTGCCAGCAGCTCAGGACAGGGATTGAAATCTTTCTTT.